This passage covers 27 T cell receptor beta chains from one sample sequenced in a study of regulatory T cells in long-lasting Graves disease. Arm-PCR of CDR3 regions with iRepertoire HTBI primers generated TCR beta libraries. One entry per CDR3 protein results from TCRdb running MiXCR on the multiplex PCR reads. Of approximately 400,000 distinct CDR3 sequences detected, roughly 25% appear once; the ten largest clones hold around 30%. Time point described: persistent/refractory GD, antithyroid drugs over 5 years with positive TRAb. Extracted PBMC RNA gave rise to the TCR library. The sample in question was peripheral blood mononuclear cells (PBMCs), obtained when the disease was refractory, from a patient treated with antithyroid drugs. These receptors were obtained from a woman in her forties with Graves disease.

A few counts support this clonotype. The V and J genes are TRBV7-9 and TRBJ2-5; TRBD1 is a possible D gene (6 bases). Deletions cut 3 bases from V and 1 base from J, with 15 bases between. Germline V CDR1 and CDR2: SEHNR, FQNEAQ (reference sequence). This CDR3 has 16 amino acids. The DNA of the CDR3 is TGTGCCAGCAGCTTGGTTAGACAGGACTCCCAAGAGACCCAGTACTTC. This codes for CASSLVRQDSQETQYF.

The CDR3 spells CASSSGSEAANYGYTF. The DNA of the CDR3 is TGCGCCAGCAGCTCGGGGTCGGAGGCAGCTAACTATGGCTACACCTTC. The chain couples TRBV5-1 to TRBJ1-2; no definite D call. This CDR3 has 16 amino acids. Germline CDR1 and CDR2: SGHRS and YFSETQ. The ends were cut back, 3 bases at V and 0 bases at J, with 15 bases in the middle.

At least ten counts were recorded for this clonotype. The rearrangement links TRBV7-2 to TRBJ2-7, with a weak D call TRBD2 (5 bases). Germline V gene lookup returns CDR1 SGHTA and CDR2 FQGNSA. V lost 2 bases to trimming and J lost 4 bases, with 9 bases between them. The CDR3 has 13 residues. The CDR3 reads CASSLWRGYEQYF. DNA of the CDR3: TGTGCCAGCAGCTTATGGCGAGGGTACGAGCAGTACTTC.

This chain uses TRBV6-2 or TRBV6-3 with TRBJ2-5; D is uncertain. Germline loops: CDR1 MNHEY, CDR2 SVGEGT. V was pared by 7 bases and J by 1 base, with 16 bases between. CDR3 size: 15 residues. CDR3: CASTPGVGFQETQYF. Here the CDR3 DNA reads TGTGCCAGCACCCCCGGCGTGGGATTCCAAGAGACCCAGTACTTC.

The genes are TRBV20-1 and TRBJ2-7, with 11 bases fitting TRBD2. The CDR3 has 15 amino acids. CDR1 and CDR2 from the germline V gene are DFQATT and SNEGSKA (reference sequence). V lost 5 bases, J lost 3 bases, and 9 bases stayed unmatched. In DNA, the CDR3 is TGCAGTGCTGGTAATCCGGGACTAGCGGTCTACGAGCAGTACTTC. This gives the protein CSAGNPGLAVYEQYF.

This clonotype has just a few counts. The chain joins TRBV6-1 to TRBJ1-5; 10 bases fit TRBD1. After removal of 4 bases from V and 4 bases from J, the junction contained 4 bases not matched to a gene. Germline CDR1 reads MNHNS; CDR2 reads SASEGT. The CDR3 totals 15 residues. CDR3 region: CASSVGTGENQPQHF. For the CDR3, the DNA is TGTGCCAGCAGTGTAGGGACAGGGGAAAATCAGCCCCAGCATTTT.

This chain joins TRBV5-6 and TRBJ2-7; TRBD2 matches at 8 bases. V lost 0 bases and J lost 3; bases outside the gene matches: 8. The CDR3 is 16 residues long. Germline assignment: CDR1 SGHDT and CDR2 YYEEEE. CDR3 bases: TGTGCCAGCAGCTTGGCCGTAGGACTAGCCAGCTACGAGCAGTACTTC. It translates to CASSLAVGLASYEQYF.

This clonotype was picked up many times. The chain uses TRBV6-4 and TRBJ2-5; D is unclear. Trimming left V 7 bases short and J 6 bases short, with 9 bases between. Germline V gene data show CDR1 as MRHNA and CDR2 as SNTAGT. This CDR3 has 11 amino acids. The CDR3 sequence is CASTLAKTQYF. The DNA of the CDR3 is TGTGCCAGCACTCTTGCCAAGACCCAGTACTTC.

This sequence joins TRBV29-1 and TRBJ2-6; D ambiguous. CDR3 size: 16 residues. CDR1 SQVTM and CDR2 ANQGSEA come from the germline V gene. Trimming left V 6 bases short and J 0 bases short, with 15 bases between. CDR3 protein: CSVSSWGSSGANVLTF. The CDR3 DNA sequence: TGCAGCGTCTCTTCTTGGGGTAGCTCTGGGGCCAACGTCCTGACTTTC.

The chain recombines TRBV5-1 with TRBJ2-3; perhaps TRBD2 as D (6 bases). Germline V gene sequence: CDR1 SGHRS, CDR2 YFSETQ. V was shortened by 1 base and J by 5 bases, with 23 bases between the two germline ends. This CDR3 contains 18 residues. CDR3 DNA: TGCGCCAGCAGCTTGTATCCCCTTGCCGGCGGGACGGTAGATACGCAGTATTTT. This sequence encodes CASSLYPLAGGTVDTQYF.

This clonotype was recorded a few times. The chain combines TRBV29-1 with TRBJ2-2, with 8 bases matching TRBD2. V gave up 6 bases and J gave up 8 bases; unmatched junction bases: 17. Germline CDR1 and CDR2: SQVTM and ANQGSEA. The CDR3 is made up of 16 amino acids. CDR3 in amino acids: CSVFAGGAGVVGELFF. The CDR3 bases are TGCAGCGTGTTTGCTGGCGGAGCGGGAGTGGTAGGGGAGCTGTTTTTT.

This rearrangement joins TRBV4-1 to TRBJ2-7, with TRBD2 identical over 14 bases. The trim removed 3 bases at V and 4 bases at J, leaving 8 bases unmatched. The CDR3 sequence is 17 residues long. Germline-derived CDR1 and CDR2 are MGHRA and YSYEKL. Here the CDR3 reads CASSHDTGTSGRYEQYF. In DNA, the CDR3 is TGCGCCAGCAGCCACGATACCGGGACTAGCGGGAGATACGAGCAGTACTTC.

This clonotype was counted only a few times. The rearrangement links TRBV3-1 to TRBJ2-7; 7 nucleotides line up with TRBD2. Trimming took 4 bases from V and 4 from J; bases not matched to a gene: 10. The CDR3 extends over 15 amino acids. Per the germline V gene, CDR1 is LGHDT and CDR2 is YNNKEL (reference sequence). The CDR3 is CASSLSAGRNYEQYF. The CDR3, as DNA: TGTGCCAGCAGCCTGTCAGCGGGGCGAAATTACGAGCAGTACTTC.

The V and J genes are TRBV29-1 and TRBJ2-3, with D unresolved. The germline V gene has CDR1 SQVTM and CDR2 ANQGSEA. The V and J ends lost 4 bases and 2 bases respectively, with 10 bases between them. The CDR3 is 13 residues long. The CDR3 loop is CSVVNSYTDTQYF. CDR3 DNA: TGCAGCGTTGTGAACAGCTACACAGATACGCAGTATTTT.

The chain combines TRBV19 with TRBJ2-1; D is perhaps TRBD1 (6 bases). Trimming removed 3 bases from V and 8 bases from J, with 17 bases in between. This CDR3 is 15 amino acids long. CDR1 is LNHDA, CDR2 SQIVND, per germline (reference sequence). CDR3 sequence reads: CASSMLRGKRDEQFF. In DNA form, the CDR3 reads TGTGCCAGTAGTATGTTGAGGGGGAAGCGCGATGAGCAGTTCTTC.

This clonotype was observed a few times. In DNA, the CDR3 is TGTGCCAGCAGTCCCGGGGTAGCGGCGACCTACGAGCAGTACTTC. Its protein product is CASSPGVAATYEQYF. This chain connects TRBV11-2 to TRBJ2-7; perhaps TRBD2 as D (6 bases). CDR3 length: 15 amino acids. The ends were cut back, 6 bases at V and 2 bases at J, with 17 bases in the middle. Germline CDR1 and CDR2: SGHAT and FQNNGV. The whole variable domain, filled in from reference TRBV11-2 and TRBJ2-7, reads EAGVAQSPRYKIIEKRQSVAFWCNPISGHATLYWYQQILGQGPKLLIQFQNNGVVDDSQLPKDRFSAERLKGVDSTLKIQPAKLEDSAVYLCASSPGVAATYEQYFGPGTRLTVT.

The sample holds many counts of this clonotype. The chain is built from TRBV5-5 and TRBJ2-7; D is uncertain. Germline CDR1 SGHKS, CDR2 YYEKEE (reference sequence). CDR3 length equals 15 residues. The ends were cut back, 1 base at V and 0 bases at J, with 11 bases in the middle. Written as DNA, the CDR3 is TGTGCCAGCAGCTTGACCCCAGAAAGCTCCTACGAGCAGTACTTC. Translation gives CASSLTPESSYEQYF.

This chain links TRBV27 with TRBJ1-6; D perhaps matches TRBD1 (6 bases). The CDR3 totals 14 residues. Germline assignment: CDR1 MNHEY and CDR2 SMNVEV (reference sequence). The V gene lost 8 bases and the J gene lost 8 bases, with 16 bases spanning the gap. CDR3 sequence reads: CASGPGQGHSPLHF. CDR3 coding DNA: TGTGCCAGCGGGCCCGGGCAGGGGCATTCACCCCTCCACTTT.

The chain employs TRBV28 and TRBJ2-1, with D tentatively TRBD1 (6 bases). The CDR3 extends over 15 amino acids. Germline V gene data show CDR1 as MDHEN and CDR2 as SYDVKM. Trimming removed 5 bases from V and 2 bases from J, with 13 bases in between. Here the CDR3 reads CASSQPGDAYNEQFF. Here the CDR3 DNA reads TGTGCCAGCAGTCAACCAGGGGACGCCTACAATGAGCAGTTCTTC.

The V gene is TRBV18, the J gene TRBJ2-7; D is perhaps TRBD1 (6 bases). CDR1 is KGHSH and CDR2 is LQKENI in the germline V gene. The ends were cut back, 5 bases at V and 6 bases at J, with 11 bases in the middle. This CDR3 has 12 amino acids. The CDR3: CASSYTGSEQYF. The DNA of the CDR3 is TGTGCCAGCTCATACACAGGGTCCGAGCAGTACTTC. Full variable domain (rest looked up from reference TRBV18 and TRBJ2-7): NAGVMQNPRHLVRRRGQEARLRCSPMKGHSHVYWYRQLPEEGLKFMVYLQKENIIDESGMPKERFSAEFPKEGPSILRIQQVVRGDSAAYFCASSYTGSEQYFGPGTRLTVT.

This clonotype was seen at least ten times. CDR3 DNA: TGTGCCAGCAGTGTAGGACAGCCTACTAATGAAAAACTGTTTTTT. Translated: CASSVGQPTNEKLFF. The chain couples TRBV2 to TRBJ1-4; perhaps TRBD1 as D (6 bases). The CDR3 covers 15 residues. V was clipped by 4 bases and J by 2 bases, with 11 bases between them. The germline CDR1 and CDR2 sequences are SNHLY and FYNNEI.

This clonotype has only a few counts. The V and J genes are TRBV20-1 and TRBJ1-5; possible D gene TRBD1, 5 bases. The germline V gene has CDR1 DFQATT and CDR2 SNEGSKA (reference sequence). The CDR3 is made up of 16 amino acids. V dropped 1 base and J dropped 2 bases, with 15 bases sitting between them. DNA for the CDR3: TGCAGTGCTAGAGTGGGGTGGGGAGGGGGCAATCAGCCCCAGCATTTT. It specifies CSARVGWGGGNQPQHF.

The chain uses TRBV10-3 and TRBJ1-2; D remains ambiguous. CDR3 size: 12 residues. From germline, CDR1 is ENHRY and CDR2 SYGVKD. The V gene lost 0 bases and the J gene lost 5 bases, with 4 bases spanning the gap. The CDR3: CAISESLYGYTF. Here the CDR3 DNA reads TGTGCCATCAGTGAGTCTTTATATGGCTACACCTTC.

This clonotype was recorded at least ten times. This chain joins TRBV11-2 and TRBJ2-2; D gene unclear. Germline V gene data show CDR1 as SGHAT and CDR2 as FQNNGV. Trimming pared 4 bases from V and 5 bases from J, leaving 8 bases between. CDR3 length equals 13 residues. In DNA form, the CDR3 reads TGTGCCAGCAGCTACTTCTTAACCGGGGAGCTGTTTTTT. It translates to CASSYFLTGELFF.

The genes are TRBV29-1 and TRBJ2-2; no definite D call. The CDR3 runs 12 residues. Trimming stripped 0 bases from V and 8 bases from J, with 7 bases between. Germline CDR1 reads SQVTM; CDR2 reads ANQGSEA. CDR3 amino acids: CSVEDSEGELFF. CDR3 DNA: TGCAGCGTTGAAGATTCCGAGGGGGAGCTGTTTTTT.

The chain has TRBV10-3 and TRBJ1-5, with TRBD1 matching over 8 bases. Germline CDR1 is ENHRY and CDR2 is SYGVKD. The CDR3 totals 17 residues. The ends lost 0 bases at V and 1 base at J; junction bases unmatched: 5. The CDR3 region has the DNA TGTGCCATCAGTGAGTCGTTCCAGGGGGCGAGCAATCAGCCCCAGCATTTT. The encoded protein is CAISESFQGASNQPQHF.

This clonotype was counted a single time. The V call is TRBV6-1, the J call TRBJ2-3; 9 nucleotides agree with TRBD1. V gave up 7 bases and J gave up 3 bases; unmatched junction bases: 20. Per the germline V gene, CDR1 is MNHNS and CDR2 is SASEGT. The CDR3 runs to 19 residues. CDR3 nucleotides: TGTGCCAGCACCCCAACTCAGGGTGCGGGACAGGGTGTGACAGATACGCAGTATTTT. Translation gives CASTPTQGAGQGVTDTQYF.